This TCR beta chain was found in a study of shared clonotypes between healthy human individuals. The V gene end was trimmed by 5 bases and the J gene end by 5 bases; junction bases not matched to a gene: 18. The germline CDR1 and CDR2 sequences are SGHTA and FQGNSA. This CDR3 spans 18 amino acids. Generated by immunoSEQ multiplex PCR, the TCRdb table keeps only in-frame clones and is missing some. The data contain some 2,000,000 clones, about 95% of them singletons. Naive CD8 cells, CD45RO-negative and positively selected for CCR7, excluded terminally differentiated effector memory CD45RA+ cells. Each of the donors was a healthy adult who was HIV-negative and had not had a recent acute infection or vaccination.

Sequenced input: naive CD8+ T cells sorted from blood. This sequence joins TRBV7-2 and TRBJ1-2; 9 bases are a match to TRBD1. The clonotype originates from a man younger than 35 in good health. CDR3 nucleotides: TGTGCCAGCAGCCCCGGGACAGGGTTGATAAGGAGCGGGTATGGCTACACCTTC. This gives the protein CASSPGTGLIRSGYGYTF. The full variable domain, in which reference TRBV7-2 and TRBJ1-2 provide the parts outside the CDR3, is GAGVSQSPSNKVTEKGKDVELRCDPISGHTALYWYRQSLGQGLEFLIYFQGNSAPDKSGLPSDRFSAERTGGSVSTLTIQRTQQEDSAVYLCASSPGTGLIRSGYGYTFGSGTRLTVV.